Listed below are T cell receptor beta chains from one sample, sequenced in a study of T cell responses to AZD1222 COVID-19 vaccine. Assay: immunoSEQ multiplex PCR; the TCRdb copy retains only in-frame clones and omits some. The sample records 150,000 or so clones, 75% to 95% being singletons. Sequencing used peripheral blood, obtained on day 0 of AZD1222 vaccination. These receptors came from an adult in good health. Each CDR3 is given with its conserved first and last residue. Fields, in order: clone size, D gene, V gene, J gene, CDR3 DNA, CDR3 protein. D genes are given only for firm matches. Clone size is given for some rows only: seen once, a few or many times, or a class if the clone is expanded.

>.|.|TRBV2|TRBJ2-7
TGTGCCAGCAGTGAACGCGGGATAAAGGACTACGAGCAGTACTTC
CASSERGIKDYEQYF
>.|.|TRBV6-5|TRBJ2-5
TGTGCCAGCAGTAAGACCAGGTGGGACGAGACCCAGTACTTC
CASSKTRWDETQYF
>.|.|TRBV7-3|TRBJ1-1
TGTGCCAGCAGCTCTAGTGTTAACCCCGGGCCTGACACTGAAGCTTTCTTT
CASSSSVNPGPDTEAFF
>.|.|TRBV27|TRBJ2-1
TGTGCCAGCAGTTTATCCTCCGGTTACTCCTACAATGAGCAGTTCTTC
CASSLSSGYSYNEQFF
>once|.|TRBV7-9|TRBJ2-1
TGTGCCAGCATACTGGACAACTACAATGAGCAGTTCTTC
CASILDNYNEQFF
>.|.|TRBV1|TRBJ1-1
TGCACCAGCAGGGGGGACAGTCCCTTCACTGAAGCTTTCTTT
CTSRGDSPFTEAFF
>.|.|TRBV20-1|TRBJ2-1
TGCAGTGCTAGTACCCCCCAACTCCGTGAGCAGTTCTTC
CSASTPQLREQFF
>.|.|TRBV15|TRBJ1-5
TGTGCCACCAGCACTTCAGGGATCGTCATAGATCAGCCCCAGCATTTT
CATSTSGIVIDQPQHF
>.|.|TRBV2|TRBJ1-3
TGTGCCAGCAGGGCGCAGGGAAACACCATATATTTT
CASRAQGNTIYF
>.|TRBD2|TRBV29-1|TRBJ2-6
TGCAGCGTTTCGGGGTGGCTAGCGGGACAGACTGGGGCCAACGTCCTGACTTTC
CSVSGWLAGQTGANVLTF
>.|.|TRBV20-1|TRBJ2-3
TGCAGTGCTTACCTAGCAGATACGCAGTATTTT
CSAYLADTQYF
>few|.|TRBV11-2|TRBJ1-1
TGTGCCGCCAGGGACGGGAAGAACACTGAAGCTTTCTTT
CAARDGKNTEAFF
>.|TRBD1|TRBV19|TRBJ2-7
TGTGCCAGTAGTAGGGGACAGACTTTCTACGAGCAGTACTTC
CASSRGQTFYEQYF
>.|TRBD1|TRBV23-1|TRBJ2-1
TGCGCCAGCAGTAGAGGGACAGGGGAATACAATGAGCAGTTCTTC
CASSRGTGEYNEQFF
>.|TRBD1|TRBV5-1|TRBJ1-1
TGCGCCAGCAGCCTGGGGACAGGGAACACTGAAGCTTTCTTT
CASSLGTGNTEAFF
>.|.|TRBV6-5|TRBJ2-2
TGTGCCAGCCGGACAGCGAACACCGGGGAGCTGTTTTTT
CASRTANTGELFF
>.|.|TRBV6-6|TRBJ1-2
TGTGCCAGCAGCCCCGACAGGTCCTATGGCTACACCTTC
CASSPDRSYGYTF
>once|.|TRBV6-1|TRBJ1-1
TGTGCCAGCAGTGAAGGGTACCTACAGGGTGAAGCTTTCTTT
CASSEGYLQGEAFF
>.|.|TRBV6-5|TRBJ2-1
TGTGCCAGCAGTCGGACCAGTAATGAGCAGTTCTTC
CASSRTSNEQFF
>.|.|TRBV28|TRBJ2-1
TGTGCCAGCCAATCTTTTCATGAGCAGTTCTTC
CASQSFHEQFF
>.|.|TRBV4-1|TRBJ1-3
TGCGCCAGCAGCCTCGCTCCCCAGGGTGGGCGGCACGGAAACACCATATATTTT
CASSLAPQGGRHGNTIYF
>.|.|TRBV4-1|TRBJ2-3
TGCGCCAGCAGCCAGACTGCCGTAGTGGTGGATACGCAGTATTTT
CASSQTAVVVDTQYF
>.|TRBD2|TRBV12-5|TRBJ2-1
TGTGCTAGTGGTTTGGTACTTGGGGGGGGTTTAAACAATGAGCAGTTCTTC
CASGLVLGGGLNNEQFF
>.|TRBD1|TRBV6-5|TRBJ1-5
TGTGCCAGCAGCGGCCAGGGGGTCCACAATCAGCCCCAGCATTTT
CASSGQGVHNQPQHF
>.|TRBD2|TRBV27|TRBJ2-7
TGTGCCAGCAGTCTATCGGGAGGGGTTGGGTACGAGCAGTACTTC
CASSLSGGVGYEQYF
>.|.|TRBV6-5|TRBJ1-1
TGTGCCAGCACTAAGGGGCCTGCGACTGAAGCTTTCTTT
CASTKGPATEAFF
>.|.|TRBV5-1|TRBJ1-6
TGCGCCAGCAGCTTGACCCGGTCTTATAATTCACCCCTCCACTTT
CASSLTRSYNSPLHF